The 31 T cell receptor beta chains presented below share a single source sample, sequenced in a study of blood T cell repertoires in COVID-19. The assay was immunoSEQ multiplex PCR, and TCRdb's table has in-frame clones only and misses some. The sample holds roughly 120,000 clones, around 90% seen once. Sequenced input: peripheral blood. The source is a woman aged 60 to 75 with COVID-19, enrolled during active disease.

The chain couples TRBV19 to TRBJ2-3, with 8 bases identical to TRBD2. The CDR3 has 14 amino acids. V shed 11 bases, J shed 2 bases, and the junction held 9 bases outside the gene matches. The germline V gene has CDR1 LNHDA and CDR2 SQIVND (reference sequence). DNA of the CDR3: TGTGCCTCCCAGCGGGGGCCTTCCACAGATACGCAGTATTTT. Translating it yields CASQRGPSTDTQYF.

The rearrangement uses TRBV7-8 and TRBJ1-5; maybe TRBD1 (5 bases). This CDR3 has 14 amino acids. V was pared by 5 bases and J by 3 bases, with 11 bases between. Germline V gives CDR1 SGHVS, CDR2 FQNEAQ. CDR3 sequence reads: CASSRDRNNQPQHF. DNA for the CDR3: TGTGCCAGCAGCCGAGACAGAAACAATCAGCCCCAGCATTTT.

V is TRBV11-1 and J is TRBJ1-6, with TRBD1 as a possible D gene (6 bases). The CDR3 loop spans 15 amino acids. CDR1 is SGHAT, CDR2 FQDESV, per germline (reference sequence). Deletions cut 5 bases from V and 7 bases from J, with 15 bases between. CDR3 protein: CASSALQGGNSPLHF. The CDR3 DNA reads as TGTGCCAGCAGCGCACTACAGGGAGGGAATTCACCCCTCCACTTT.

The chain is built from TRBV5-4 and TRBJ2-2; the D gene is possibly TRBD2 (6 bases). Germline V gene lookup returns CDR1 SGHNT and CDR2 YYREEE (reference sequence). Trimming removed 3 bases at V and 5 bases at J, with 17 bases between. There are 16 residues in the CDR3. CDR3 protein: CASSSDGGAGTGELFF. DNA for the CDR3: TGTGCCAGCAGCTCGGACGGGGGAGCAGGAACCGGGGAGCTGTTTTTT.

This rearrangement joins TRBV20-1 to TRBJ2-7, with 9 bases matching TRBD2. Trimming cost V 3 bases and J 4 bases; bases outside gene matches: 4. The CDR3 has 13 residues. Germline V gives CDR1 DFQATT, CDR2 SNEGSKA (reference sequence). CDR3 DNA sequence: TGCAGTGCTAGTGGGCTAGCGGGGTACGAGCAGTACTTC. This codes for CSASGLAGYEQYF.

The chain combines TRBV5-4 with TRBJ1-2; 8 bases map to TRBD1. CDR3 length equals 16 residues. V dropped 5 bases and J dropped 1; count of bases not matched to a gene: 10. Per germline, CDR1 SGHNT and CDR2 YYREEE (reference sequence). The CDR3 sequence: CASRGTGLYRNYGYTF. In DNA, the CDR3 is TGTGCCAGCAGAGGGACAGGATTATACCGTAACTATGGCTACACCTTC.

The V gene is TRBV9, the J gene TRBJ1-2; D may be TRBD1 (5 bases). Trimming took off 4 bases at V and 0 bases at J, with 13 bases between the two ends. This CDR3 contains 15 residues. Germline CDR1 and CDR2: SGDLS and YYNGEE. The DNA for the CDR3 is TGTGCCAGCAGCCCTGGGGGGGTAACTAACTATGGCTACACCTTC. Amino acid sequence: CASSPGGVTNYGYTF.

This chain links TRBV6-5 with TRBJ1-1; the match to TRBD1 covers 8 bases. Per the germline V gene, CDR1 is MNHEY and CDR2 is SVGAGI. The CDR3 is 15 residues long. V lost 5 bases to trimming and J lost 2 bases; unmatched junction nucleotides: 7. The CDR3 reads CASSPGQGGNTEAFF. In DNA form, the CDR3 reads TGTGCCAGCAGTCCCGGACAGGGTGGAAACACTGAAGCTTTCTTT.

V and J are TRBV7-2 and TRBJ2-7; 10 bases map to TRBD1. Germline assignment: CDR1 SGHTA and CDR2 FQGNSA. CDR3 length: 14 residues. With V trimmed by 5 bases and J by 4 bases, 5 bases remained unmatched. The DNA for the CDR3 is TGTGCCAGCAGCGTTGGACAGGGGGGTTACGAGCAGTACTTC. Amino acid sequence: CASSVGQGGYEQYF.

The J gene is TRBJ1-2, the V gene TRBV7-9; TRBD1 agrees at 10 bases. The J segment lost 7 bases and the V segment lost 5 bases, leaving 10 bases of the junction unmatched. Germline CDR1 and CDR2: SEHNR and FQNEAQ (reference sequence). This CDR3 is built from 15 residues. Here the CDR3 DNA reads TGTGCCAGCAGCCCGGTCGGGACAGGGGTGATTGGCTACACCTTC. Residues: CASSPVGTGVIGYTF.

The V call is TRBV15, the J call TRBJ2-5, with TRBD2 matching 9 bases. Looked up from germline, CDR1 is LNHNV and CDR2 is YYDKDF (reference sequence). The V and J ends lost 3 bases and 9 bases, in that order; junction bases with no gene match: 8. CDR3 length: 14 amino acids. The chain's CDR3 is CATSRPAGGLAQYF. The CDR3 bases are TGTGCCACCAGCAGGCCAGCGGGGGGTTTGGCCCAGTACTTC. Combining the CDR3 with reference TRBV15 and TRBJ2-5 gives the whole variable domain DAMVIQNPRYQVTQFGKPVTLSCSQTLNHNVMYWYQQKSSQAPKLLFHYYDKDFNNEADTPDNFQSRRPNTSFCFLDIRSPGLGDTAMYLCATSRPAGGLAQYFGPGTRLLVL.

As to this clone: In this CDR3 the conserved last residue, phenylalanine or tryptophan, is missing, so a read error is likely. Because the CDR3's place on the DNA is in doubt, the DNA is left out and the CDR3 is given as listed by TCRdb. The rearrangement uses TRBV5-6 and TRBJ1-2; TRBD1, the table's D call, lacks a check against the DNA. Germline V CDR1 and CDR2: SGHDT, YYEEEE. Counting both end residues, the CDR3 totals 12 amino acids. CDR3 protein: CASSYDRGRLRY.

This chain links TRBV4-1 with TRBJ2-7; TRBD1 is a possible D gene (6 bases). The CDR3 contains 15 residues. Trimming stripped 3 bases from V and 0 bases from J, with 12 bases between. Germline V lookup: CDR1 MGHRA, CDR2 YSYEKL. CDR3 region: CASSQNTGISYEQYF. In nucleotides, the CDR3 is TGCGCCAGCAGCCAGAATACAGGGATCTCCTACGAGCAGTACTTC.

About this clone: Other nucleotide sequences in the sample specify the same CDR3. V and J are TRBV12-3 or TRBV12-4 and TRBJ1-1, with TRBD1 matching 7 bases. The V gene end was trimmed by 6 bases and the J gene end by 2 bases; junction bases not matched to a gene: 3. The CDR3 consists of 13 residues. The CDR3 loop reads CASRRQGNTEAFF. DNA for the CDR3: TGTGCCAGCAGGCGACAGGGAAACACTGAAGCTTTCTTT.

This clone was recorded once. The J gene is TRBJ1-2, the V gene TRBV11-2; weak D call: TRBD1 (5 bases). From germline, CDR1 is SGHAT and CDR2 FQNNGV. The CDR3 has 14 residues. V gave up 1 base and J gave up 8 bases, with 14 bases separating them. For the CDR3, the DNA is TGTGCCAGCAGCTTAGGCCGGGACTATCGGGGCTACACCTTC. It yields the protein CASSLGRDYRGYTF.

This chain connects TRBV11-3 to TRBJ2-1, with D possibly being TRBD1 (6 bases). Germline values: CDR1 SGHNT, CDR2 YENEEA. The CDR3 covers 20 residues. Trimming took off 4 bases at V and 0 bases at J, with 25 bases between the two ends. The CDR3 DNA follows: TGTGCCAGCAGCTCCCCCCGGGAAGGTGGGGGCCTTAGCTCCTACAATGAGCAGTTCTTC. Its protein product is CASSSPREGGGLSSYNEQFF.

This chain uses TRBV5-1 with TRBJ2-1; TRBD2 matches 10 bases. The CDR3 totals 17 residues. Germline assignment: CDR1 SGHRS and CDR2 YFSETQ. V dropped 1 base and J dropped 6; count of bases not matched to a gene: 10. This chain's CDR3 is CASSLWPGTSVGNEQFF. As DNA, the CDR3 is TGCGCCAGCAGCTTGTGGCCCGGGACTAGCGTCGGCAATGAGCAGTTCTTC.

The V and J genes are TRBV15 and TRBJ1-1; 11 nucleotides agree with TRBD1. This CDR3 is built from 16 residues. The junction had 14 bases not matched to a gene; V was cut back by 3 bases and J by 11 bases. Per the germline V gene, CDR1 is LNHNV and CDR2 is YYDKDF (reference sequence). DNA for the CDR3: TGTGCCACCAGCAGTAAAAAGGGACAGGGGGTACCCCGGGCTTTCTTT. Amino acid sequence: CATSSKKGQGVPRAFF.

The genes are TRBV29-1 and TRBJ1-1; D is unresolved. Germline lookup yields CDR1 SQVTM and CDR2 ANQGSEA. Between the trimmed V and J ends, which lost 7 bases and 4 bases, there was a span of 13 bases. CDR3 length: 12 amino acids. This CDR3 reads CSAEEGSTEAFF. The CDR3, as DNA: TGCAGCGCCGAGGAGGGCTCCACTGAAGCTTTCTTT. Combining the CDR3 with reference TRBV29-1 and TRBJ1-1 gives the whole variable domain SAVISQKPSRDICQRGTSLTIQCQVDSQVTMMFWYRQQPGQSLTLIATANQGSEATYESGFVIDKFPISRPNLTFSTLTVSNMSPEDSSIYLCSAEEGSTEAFFGQGTRLTVV.

V usage is TRBV5-6 and J usage is TRBJ1-2; 10 positions agree with TRBD1. V trimming: 3 bases; J trimming: 1 base; junction bases outside the gene matches: 9. Germline CDR1 SGHDT, CDR2 YYEEEE. The length of the CDR3 is 17 residues. The CDR3 here is CASSSLDGTGDNYGYTF. In nucleotides, the CDR3 is TGTGCCAGCAGCTCCCTTGATGGGACAGGGGATAACTATGGCTACACCTTC.

V and J are TRBV19 and TRBJ1-1; the D is unclear. CDR3 length: 14 amino acids. The V gene's germline CDR1 is LNHDA and CDR2 SQIVND (reference sequence). Trimming took off 4 bases at V and 2 bases at J, with 11 bases between the two ends. The CDR3 DNA follows: TGTGCCAGTAGTAGAGCAGGCATAAACACTGAAGCTTTCTTT. This sequence encodes CASSRAGINTEAFF.

The CDR3 sequence is CASRAGTGLYNEQFF. The CDR3, as DNA: TGTGCCAGCAGGGCCGGGACAGGACTCTACAATGAGCAGTTCTTC. The gene calls are TRBV2 and TRBJ2-1; 8 bases are shared with TRBD1. The germline gives CDR1 SNHLY, CDR2 FYNNEI. Trimming at V came to 6 bases and at J to 3 bases, leaving 7 bases not matched to a gene. The CDR3 is made up of 15 amino acids.

The chain has TRBV6-5 and TRBJ1-3; possibly TRBD1 for D (5 bases). V lost 6 bases and J 0 bases, leaving 12 bases between the germline ends. Germline V CDR1 and CDR2: MNHEY, SVGAGI. The CDR3 runs 15 residues. The CDR3 reads CASSPTAFSGNTIYF. The CDR3 region has the DNA TGTGCCAGCAGCCCGACAGCCTTCTCTGGAAACACCATATATTTT.

The chain carries TRBV27 and TRBJ1-2, with D perhaps matching TRBD1 (5 bases). V was trimmed by 2 bases and J by 0 bases, leaving 7 bases between them. Germline assignment: CDR1 MNHEY and CDR2 SMNVEV (reference sequence). The CDR3 loop spans 14 amino acids. This chain's CDR3 is CASSLGAPNYGYTF. In DNA form, the CDR3 reads TGTGCCAGCAGTTTAGGGGCGCCTAACTATGGCTACACCTTC.

This clone has only one observation. The genes are TRBV6-6 and TRBJ1-2; TRBD1 is a possible D gene (6 bases). The CDR3 loop spans 12 amino acids. CDR1 and CDR2 from the germline V gene are MNHNY and SVGAGI (reference sequence). V lost 5 bases, J lost 3 bases, and 7 bases lay in between. The CDR3 region is CASSTGYYGYTF. DNA for the CDR3: TGTGCCAGCAGTACAGGGTACTATGGCTACACCTTC.

In this sample, this clone turned up once. The chain links TRBV2 to TRBJ1-2; D ambiguous. The CDR3 spans 11 residues. V lost 2 bases, J lost 7 bases, and 5 bases lay in between. From germline, CDR1 is SNHLY and CDR2 FYNNEI. This CDR3 is CASSELFGYTF. The CDR3 DNA is TGTGCCAGCAGTGAACTTTTTGGCTACACCTTC.

This sequence joins TRBV6-4 and TRBJ2-2; 12 nucleotides agree with TRBD1. The V segment lost 6 bases and the J segment 6 bases; nucleotides outside the gene matches: 2. Germline loops: CDR1 MRHNA, CDR2 SNTAGT. This CDR3 contains 14 residues. CDR3 in amino acids: CASRGQGAAGELFF. In DNA form, the CDR3 reads TGTGCCAGCAGGGGACAGGGGGCTGCCGGGGAGCTGTTTTTT.

The genes are TRBV7-3 and TRBJ2-1, with TRBD2 identical over 10 bases. V shed 5 bases and J 4 bases; nucleotides not matched to a gene: 5. CDR1 and CDR2 from the germline V gene are SGHTA and FQGTGA. CDR3 length: 15 amino acids. CDR3 protein: CASSALAGPYNEQFF. CDR3 bases: TGTGCCAGCAGCGCACTAGCGGGGCCTTACAATGAGCAGTTCTTC.

The genes are TRBV9 and TRBJ2-5; perhaps TRBD1 as D (6 bases). V dropped 4 bases and J dropped 4 bases, with 14 bases sitting between them. This CDR3 region has 14 residues. Looked up from germline, CDR1 is SGDLS and CDR2 is YYNGEE. The CDR3: CASSPRSGVETQYF. CDR3 sequence (DNA): TGTGCCAGCAGCCCCCGCTCAGGGGTAGAGACCCAGTACTTC.

This rearrangement joins TRBV5-6 to TRBJ2-7; D unresolved. The germline gives CDR1 SGHDT, CDR2 YYEEEE. Deletions cut 2 bases from V and 3 bases from J, with 9 bases between. This CDR3 is 13 amino acids long. CDR3: CASSFQTGYEQYF. CDR3 bases: TGTGCCAGCAGCTTCCAAACTGGCTACGAGCAGTACTTC. Full variable domain (outside the CDR3, taken from reference TRBV5-6 and TRBJ2-7): DAGVTQSPTHLIKTRGQQVTLRCSPKSGHDTVSWYQQALGQGPQFIFQYYEEEERQRGNFPDRFSGHQFPNYSSELNVNALLLGDSALYLCASSFQTGYEQYFGPGTRLTVT.

The rearrangement joins TRBV7-2 to TRBJ2-2; no firm D call. Germline lookup yields CDR1 SGHTA and CDR2 FQGNSA. The CDR3 totals 14 residues. Trimming removed 3 bases from V and 6 bases from J, with 11 bases in between. The CDR3 region has the DNA TGTGCCAGCAGCTTGGGCTCTTCCTCCGGGGAGCTGTTTTTT. It codes for CASSLGSSSGELFF.